This T cell receptor beta chain was retrieved from a study of blood T cell repertoires in COVID-19. Assay used: immunoSEQ multiplex PCR; TCRdb lists only in-frame clones, some missing. Of about 150,000 clones in the sample, about 85% were seen once. Between the trimmed V and J ends, which lost 5 bases and 5 bases, there was a span of 4 bases. The CDR3 runs 12 residues. The material sequenced was peripheral blood. V usage is TRBV12-3 or TRBV12-4 and J usage is TRBJ1-6; D gene unclear. This clonotype originated in a man aged 80 or over with COVID-19, enrolled during active disease. The CDR3 DNA is TGTGCCAGCAGTCCCAATAATTCACCCCTCCACTTT. Translated, it gives CASSPNNSPLHF.